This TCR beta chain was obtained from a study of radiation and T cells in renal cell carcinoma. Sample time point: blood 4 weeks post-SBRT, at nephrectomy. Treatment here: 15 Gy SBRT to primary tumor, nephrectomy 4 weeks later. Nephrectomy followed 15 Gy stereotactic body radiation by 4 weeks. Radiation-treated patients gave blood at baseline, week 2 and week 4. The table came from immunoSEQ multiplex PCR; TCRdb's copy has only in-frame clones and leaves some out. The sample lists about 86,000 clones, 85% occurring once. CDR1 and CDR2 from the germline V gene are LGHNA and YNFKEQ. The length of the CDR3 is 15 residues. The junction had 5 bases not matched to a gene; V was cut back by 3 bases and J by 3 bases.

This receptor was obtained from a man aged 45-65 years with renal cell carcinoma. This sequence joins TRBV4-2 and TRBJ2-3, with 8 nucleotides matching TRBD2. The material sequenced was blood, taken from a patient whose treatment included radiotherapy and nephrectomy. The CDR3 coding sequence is TGTGCCAGCAGCCACCTTAGCGGGGAGACAGATACGCAGTATTTT. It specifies CASSHLSGETDTQYF.